This T cell receptor (beta chain) was found in a study of regulatory T cells in long-lasting Graves disease. Study-level findings and limits: TCR diversity in persistent Graves' patients was below that of newly diagnosed ones. Favoring TRBV28, TRBJ1-2 and TRBJ2-5 was a feature seen in persistent disease. Exclusively peripheral blood, rather than thyroid tissue, was studied.

Combining iRepertoire HTBI primers with Arm-PCR of CDR3 regions, the authors built TCR beta libraries. MiXCR was run by TCRdb on the multiplex PCR reads, yielding one entry per CDR3 protein. The sample includes over 400,000 distinct CDR3 sequences, less than 15% of them seen just once. This clonotype was seen at least ten times. Its antigen is not known. Trimming removed 5 bases from V and 0 bases from J; junction bases left unmatched: 10. The CDR3 loop spans 18 amino acids. Indicated time point: newly diagnosed GD, antithyroid drugs for less than 3 months. Isolated PBMC RNA provided the starting material for the TCR library. The authors drew approximately 9 milliliters of peripheral blood into EDTA tubes. These same records also appear under a second study, on T cells in Graves' hyperthyroidism and ophthalmopathy.

Source: peripheral blood mononuclear cells (PBMCs), taken at new diagnosis, from a patient treated with antithyroid drugs. The source of this sequence is a woman between 45 and 60 years old with Graves disease. The chain combines TRBV12-3 or TRBV12-4 with TRBJ2-3, with 11 bases aligning to TRBD2. CDR3: CASSPGLAVYQSTDTQYF. CDR3 nucleotide sequence: TGTGCCAGCAGTCCGGGACTAGCGGTCTACCAGAGCACAGATACGCAGTATTTT.